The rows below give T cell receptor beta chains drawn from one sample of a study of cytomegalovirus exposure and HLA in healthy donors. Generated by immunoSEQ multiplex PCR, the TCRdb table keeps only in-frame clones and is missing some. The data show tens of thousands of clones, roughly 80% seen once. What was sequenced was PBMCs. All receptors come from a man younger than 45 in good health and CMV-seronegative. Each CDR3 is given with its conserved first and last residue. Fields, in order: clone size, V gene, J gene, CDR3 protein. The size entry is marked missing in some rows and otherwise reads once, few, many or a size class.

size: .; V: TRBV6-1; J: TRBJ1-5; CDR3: CASSGGGSILSNQPQHF
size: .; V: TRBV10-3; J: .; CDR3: CAIRAGDDGDYEQYF
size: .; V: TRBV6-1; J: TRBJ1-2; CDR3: CASTELVTGGKNYGYTF
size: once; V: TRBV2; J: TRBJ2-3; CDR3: CASRGLAYDTQYF
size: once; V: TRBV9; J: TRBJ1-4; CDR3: CASSQLPGLGEKLFF
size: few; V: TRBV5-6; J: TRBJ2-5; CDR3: CASSLAGLAGQETQYF
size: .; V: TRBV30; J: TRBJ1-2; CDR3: CAWSVRGRALYGYTF
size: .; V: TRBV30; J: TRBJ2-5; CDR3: CAWSVGLGGETQYF
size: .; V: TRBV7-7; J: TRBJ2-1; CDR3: CASSLGDRAGEQFF
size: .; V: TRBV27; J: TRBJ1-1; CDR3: CASSWGQGVNTEAFF
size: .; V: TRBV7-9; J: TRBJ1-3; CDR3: CASSLPSSGNTIYF
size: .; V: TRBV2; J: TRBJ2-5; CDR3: CASSGTGTQETQYF
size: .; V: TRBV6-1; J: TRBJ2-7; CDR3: CASGRQSYEQYF
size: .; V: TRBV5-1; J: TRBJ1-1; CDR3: CASSLDRGTEAFF
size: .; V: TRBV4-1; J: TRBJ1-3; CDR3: CASSQSRGSGNTIYF
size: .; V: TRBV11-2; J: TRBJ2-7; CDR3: CASSTQGYEQYF
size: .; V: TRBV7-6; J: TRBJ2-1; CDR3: CASSLALRGGLNADRQFF
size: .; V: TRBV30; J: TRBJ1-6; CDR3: CAWSDLGNNSPLHF
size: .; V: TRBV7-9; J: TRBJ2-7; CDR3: CSSSPGDSSYEQYF
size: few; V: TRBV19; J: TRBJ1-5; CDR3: CASSMSGRGSNQPQHF
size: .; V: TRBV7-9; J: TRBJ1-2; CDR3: CASSRSQGVFGGYTF
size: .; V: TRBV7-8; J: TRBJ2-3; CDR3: CASSPRTSGSTDTQYF
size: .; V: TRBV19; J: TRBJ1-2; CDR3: CASRGQGPNYGYTF
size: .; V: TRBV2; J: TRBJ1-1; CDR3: CASSVRGKETEAFF
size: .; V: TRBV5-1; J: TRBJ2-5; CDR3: CASSLAPRETQYF
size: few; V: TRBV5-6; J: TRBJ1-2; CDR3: CASSLRGTAYGYTF
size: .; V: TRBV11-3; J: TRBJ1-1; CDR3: CASSLRGLNTEAFF
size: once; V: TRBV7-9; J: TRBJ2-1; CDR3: CASSFAGNEQFF
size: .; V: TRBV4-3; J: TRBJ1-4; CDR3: CASSQGYRGEKLFF
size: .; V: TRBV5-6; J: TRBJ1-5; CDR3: CASTRGDQPQHF
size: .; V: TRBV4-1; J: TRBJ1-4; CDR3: CASSQDAGYYEKLFF
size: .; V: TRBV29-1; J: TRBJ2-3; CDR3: CSVTSGGTDTQYF
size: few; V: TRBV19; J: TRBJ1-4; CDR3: CASRKEEGTGREKLFF
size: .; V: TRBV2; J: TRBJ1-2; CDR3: CASSVLGGDYTF
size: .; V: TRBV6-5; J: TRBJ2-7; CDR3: CASTKPGQKFEQYF
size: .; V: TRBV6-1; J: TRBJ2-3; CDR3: CASLEGAGGHTDTQYF
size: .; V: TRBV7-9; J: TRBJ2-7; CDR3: CASSPDPGYEQYF
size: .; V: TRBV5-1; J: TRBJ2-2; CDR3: CASSTGLTRTGELFF
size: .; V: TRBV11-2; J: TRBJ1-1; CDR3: CASSLAAGFEAFF
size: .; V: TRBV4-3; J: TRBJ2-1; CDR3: CASSPAVDLNEQFF
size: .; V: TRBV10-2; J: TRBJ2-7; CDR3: CASDSGTSSYEQYF
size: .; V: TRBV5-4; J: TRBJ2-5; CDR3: CASSSPPHSTKQYF
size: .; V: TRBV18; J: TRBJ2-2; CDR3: CASSIGSGTGELFF
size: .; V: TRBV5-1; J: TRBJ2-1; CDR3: CASSLSGAEQFF
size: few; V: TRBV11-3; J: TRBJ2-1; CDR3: CASSPLAGSYNEQFF
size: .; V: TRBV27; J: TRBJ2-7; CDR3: CASSFGPTYEQYF
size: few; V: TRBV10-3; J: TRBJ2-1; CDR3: CAISTGTSPYNEQFF
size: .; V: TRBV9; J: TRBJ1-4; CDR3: CASSVDGTGGHGEKLFF
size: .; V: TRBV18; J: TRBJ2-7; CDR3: CASSPKGGLAGRYAQYF
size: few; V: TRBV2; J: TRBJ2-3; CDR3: CASSDRDRTDTQYF
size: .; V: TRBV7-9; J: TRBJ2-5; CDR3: CASSPGLAVKETQYF
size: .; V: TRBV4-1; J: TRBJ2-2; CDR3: CASSQPMGQGGSGELFF
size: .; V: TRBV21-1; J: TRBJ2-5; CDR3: CASSKVRFRSRARPGQGAGATQYF